The T cell receptor (beta chain) under discussion was sequenced for a study of cytomegalovirus exposure and HLA in healthy donors. Looking at the study overall: The approximately 110 validation repertoires used the same platform as the 500 to 700 first-cohort repertoires, a later analysis reported. General observations from the study: The CMV antigen specificity of a few CMV-associated chains was confirmed through in vitro analysis. Subsequent analysis showed first-cohort TCR clusters tending to co-occur in over a hundred validation repertoires.

From the 120-subject validation cohort, which was separate from the roughly 690-subject first cohort, the donors were drawn. Profiled with immunoSEQ multiplex PCR; TCRdb holds only in-frame clones, not every one. The table includes more than 55,000 clones, 80% to 95% detected once. The CDR3 sequence is 15 residues long. The germline gives CDR1 MRHNA, CDR2 SNTAGT. V shed 3 bases and J 4 bases; nucleotides not matched to a gene: 5. Concerning this clone itself: Its antigen is unknown.

What was sequenced was PBMCs. This sequence originates from a man between 18 and 29 years old in good health and CMV-seronegative. The chain has TRBV6-4 and TRBJ2-3; 9 bases line up with TRBD2. In DNA form, the CDR3 reads TGTGCCAGCAGTGAGAGGGCGGGAGGGCCAGATACGCAGTATTTT. It specifies CASSERAGGPDTQYF.